Below, 5 T cell receptor beta chains from the same sample are listed, as sequenced in a study of CXCR3 chemokines and chemotherapy response in bladder cancer. Each CDR3 protein is one row after TCRdb ran MiXCR on the PCR reads. Here the sample spans about 2,300 distinct CDR3 sequences, 7.4% being singletons. The specimen was collected from a patient whose treatment included neoadjuvant chemotherapy. The receptors come from a human donor with bladder cancer that responded to neoadjuvant chemotherapy.

The rearrangement uses TRBV18 and TRBJ2-7; D tentatively reads TRBD1 or TRBD2 (5 bases each). CDR1 and CDR2 from the germline V gene are KGHSH and LQKENI. Trimming took 4 bases from V and 5 from J, leaving 18 bases between them. This CDR3 contains 15 residues. The CDR3 loop is CASSRFREIGDEQYF. For the CDR3, the DNA is TGTGCCAGCTCACGTTTTAGGGAGATAGGGGACGAGCAGTACTTC.

In this sample, this clonotype turned up many times. This chain connects TRBV30 to TRBJ2-7; TRBD1 agrees at 10 bases. The germline V gene encodes CDR1 GTSNPN and CDR2 SVGIG (reference sequence). This CDR3 is built from 15 residues. Losses at the gene ends were 0 bases for V and 3 bases for J; bases not matched to a gene: 5. CDR3 in amino acids: CAWSVGTGVIYEQYF. The CDR3 DNA reads as TGTGCCTGGAGTGTAGGGACAGGGGTCATCTACGAGCAGTACTTC. The variable domain in full, completed from reference TRBV30 and TRBJ2-7, reads SQTIHQWPATLVQPVGSPLSLECTVEGTSNPNLYWYRQAAGRGLQLLFYSVGIGQISSEVPQNLSASRPQDRQFILSSKKLLLSDSGFYLCAWSVGTGVIYEQYFGPGTRLTVT.

This clonotype is classed as large. The V call is TRBV30, the J call TRBJ1-1, with 7 bases that match TRBD1. Germline CDR1 and CDR2: GTSNPN and SVGIG (reference sequence). V was pared by 3 bases and J by 6 bases, with 10 bases of the junction left unmatched. The CDR3 has 14 amino acids. The CDR3 sequence is CAWSRDRLTAEAFF. The CDR3 DNA sequence: TGTGCCTGGAGCCGGGACAGACTTACGGCTGAAGCTTTCTTT. Using reference TRBV30 and TRBJ1-1 for the parts outside the CDR3, the full variable domain is SQTIHQWPATLVQPVGSPLSLECTVEGTSNPNLYWYRQAAGRGLQLLFYSVGIGQISSEVPQNLSASRPQDRQFILSSKKLLLSDSGFYLCAWSRDRLTAEAFFGQGTRLTVV.

This clonotype appeared many times. The V call is TRBV28, the J call TRBJ2-5; a possible D gene is TRBD2 (5 bases). Germline-derived CDR1 and CDR2 are MDHEN and SYDVKM. The CDR3 runs to 14 residues. V was clipped by 2 bases and J by 3 bases, with 10 bases between them. CDR3 protein: CASSLTEGEETQYF. CDR3 DNA: TGTGCCAGCAGTTTAACAGAGGGAGAAGAGACCCAGTACTTC.

This clonotype was seen many times. This chain joins TRBV28 and TRBJ1-4; D possibly corresponds to TRBD1 (6 bases). The CDR3 runs to 14 residues. V lost 4 bases, J lost 8 bases, and 14 bases lay in between. Germline V CDR1 and CDR2: MDHEN, SYDVKM. This CDR3 is CASSSVQGYEKLFF. The CDR3 bases are TGTGCCAGCAGTTCGGTACAGGGATACGAAAAACTGTTTTTT.